This entry lists 25 T cell receptor beta chains sequenced from one sample in a study of beta chain features in type 1 diabetes. No antigen has been assigned to these receptors. General study points: Significant though moderate, a shortening of TCRB CDR3s appeared in all four CD4+ subsets of Type 1 diabetes patients.

Expressed TCRB transcripts were sequenced after all isolated RNA was converted to cDNA. The protocol was immunoSEQ multiplex PCR, while the TCRdb copy is restricted to in-frame clones and leaves out a portion. The sample has 300,000 to 350,000 clones, about 13% seen once; the top ten hold about 0.015%. What was sequenced was naive CD4+ T cells from blood. The receptors shown here come from a woman aged 18-29 years with type 1 diabetes.

In this sample, this clone turned up a few times. This rearrangement joins TRBV7-2 to TRBJ2-1; 8 bases fit TRBD1. Germline V gene sequence: CDR1 SGHTA, CDR2 FQGNSA. The CDR3 has 13 amino acids. V trimming: 6 bases; J trimming: 5 bases; junction bases outside the gene matches: 3. This CDR3 is CASRGQVNNEQFF. CDR3 nucleotides: TGTGCCAGCAGGGGACAGGTCAACAATGAGCAGTTCTTC.

V gene TRBV2 combines with J gene TRBJ1-1; a possible D gene is TRBD1 (5 bases). Germline values: CDR1 SNHLY, CDR2 FYNNEI. This CDR3 is 12 amino acids long. V was pared by 2 bases and J by 6 bases, with 7 bases between. CDR3 sequence: CASSEIGAEAFF. Written as DNA, the CDR3 is TGTGCCAGCAGTGAAATAGGGGCTGAAGCTTTCTTT. The full variable domain, completed using reference TRBV2 and TRBJ1-1, is EPEVTQTPSHQVTQMGQEVILRCVPISNHLYFYWYRQILGQKVEFLVSFYNNEISEKSEIFDDQFSVERPDGSNFTLKIRSTKLEDSAMYFCASSEIGAEAFFGQGTRLTVV.

There are a few counts of this clone. The chain carries TRBV5-4 and TRBJ2-1; the D gene is possibly TRBD1 (6 bases). The CDR3 covers 16 residues. V shed 3 bases and J shed 9 bases, with 22 bases lying between them. Germline V gene lookup returns CDR1 SGHNT and CDR2 YYREEE (reference sequence). CDR3 nucleotides: TGTGCCAGCAGCTCGGGACAAGGGGGAAAGAGGGGTGAGCAGTTCTTC. Its translation: CASSSGQGGKRGEQFF.

The chain combines TRBV2 with TRBJ2-5, with TRBD1 matching over 10 bases. Germline assignment: CDR1 SNHLY and CDR2 FYNNEI. V gave up 7 bases and J gave up 2 bases; unmatched junction bases: 10. This CDR3 has 16 residues. The CDR3: CASNHRDRGLQETQYF. The CDR3, as DNA: TGTGCCAGCAATCACCGGGACAGGGGACTGCAAGAGACCCAGTACTTC.

The gene calls are TRBV30 and TRBJ2-3, with D possibly matching TRBD1 (6 bases). The germline V gene encodes CDR1 GTSNPN and CDR2 SVGIG (reference sequence). The CDR3 is 13 residues long. The germline V and J ends were trimmed by 4 bases and 6 bases, with 14 bases remaining between them. CDR3 sequence: CAWTPGAGDTQYF. In nucleotides, the CDR3 is TGTGCCTGGACTCCAGGGGCCGGGGATACGCAGTATTTT.

The V call is TRBV11-2, the J call TRBJ2-4; 10 nucleotides match TRBD1. The V gene's germline CDR1 is SGHAT and CDR2 FQNNGV. The ends lost 2 bases at V and 0 bases at J; junction bases unmatched: 7. This CDR3 comprises 18 residues. CDR3 nucleotides: TGTGCCAGCAGCTTAAATAACGGGACAGGGGTAGCCAAAAACATTCAGTACTTC. This sequence encodes CASSLNNGTGVAKNIQYF.

This clone was seen only a few times. The chain is built from TRBV19 and TRBJ2-1, with TRBD2 matching over 9 bases. V shed 7 bases, J shed 7 bases, and the junction held 8 bases outside the gene matches. The CDR3 spans 14 residues. The germline gives CDR1 LNHDA, CDR2 SQIVND (reference sequence). The CDR3 DNA is TGTGCCAGTACGGCGGGAGGGCCGGGGAATGAGCAGTTCTTC. It is translated as CASTAGGPGNEQFF.

The chain has TRBV7-3 and TRBJ1-1, with D possibly TRBD1 on 6 matching bases. CDR1 and CDR2 (germline): SGHTA, FQGTGA. V lost 4 bases to trimming and J lost 4 bases, with 13 bases between them. There are 14 residues in the CDR3. The CDR3 nucleotides are TGTGCCAGCAGCTATCAGGGGCAGGGCACTGAAGCTTTCTTT. Amino acid sequence: CASSYQGQGTEAFF.

In this sample, this clone turned up a few times. J is TRBJ1-1 and V is TRBV21-1. TRBV21-1 is classified as a pseudogene. This CDR3 comprises 17 residues. The CDR3 reads CASSKGCGGPWRAEAFF. The CDR3 DNA follows: TGTGCCAGCAGCAAAGGGTGCGGGGGACCCTGGAGGGCTGAAGCTTTCTTT.

This clone was picked up a small number of times. V gene TRBV11-2 combines with J gene TRBJ2-5, with D perhaps TRBD2 (5 bases). Trimming left V 4 bases short and J 4 bases short, with 22 bases between. Looked up from germline, CDR1 is SGHAT and CDR2 is FQNNGV. CDR3 length: 17 residues. The CDR3 spells CASSSPRLQRLGETQYF. The CDR3 DNA is TGTGCCAGCAGCTCTCCCCGACTACAGCGTCTGGGAGAGACCCAGTACTTC.

This clone turned up a few times. The chain joins TRBV19 to TRBJ1-5; D is undetermined. Germline CDR1 LNHDA, CDR2 SQIVND (reference sequence). Trimming pared 7 bases from V and 4 bases from J, leaving 17 bases between. This CDR3 is 15 amino acids long. This CDR3 is CASKFRPGSNQPQHF. For the CDR3, the DNA is TGTGCCAGTAAGTTCCGCCCAGGTTCTAATCAGCCCCAGCATTTT.

This clone came up a few times. The rearrangement uses TRBV7-9 and TRBJ2-7, with 7 bases fitting TRBD2. Unmatched junction bases numbered 5, after V lost 6 bases and J lost 3 bases. This CDR3 contains 13 residues. CDR1 is SEHNR, CDR2 FQNEAQ, per germline (reference sequence). In DNA form, the CDR3 reads TGTGCCAGCAGGGCCACTAGCGACTACGAGCAGTACTTC. Its translation: CASRATSDYEQYF.

This clone was detected a few times. This chain joins TRBV29-1 and TRBJ1-5, with TRBD1 matching 7 bases. Germline V CDR1 and CDR2: SQVTM, ANQGSEA. V gave up 7 bases and J gave up 4 bases; unmatched junction bases: 7. This CDR3 spans 13 amino acids. Here the CDR3 DNA reads TGCAGCGCCCAGGGGGGATTAAATCAGCCCCAGCATTTT. Encoded protein: CSAQGGLNQPQHF.

The chain combines TRBV19 with TRBJ2-4; 9 positions match TRBD2. The germline V gene has CDR1 LNHDA and CDR2 SQIVND (reference sequence). CDR3 length: 20 amino acids. V lost 5 bases, J lost 0 bases, and 17 bases stayed unmatched. CDR3 coding DNA: TGTGCCAGTAGTCCCACACGATCGTATAGCGGGAGTGTAGCCAAAAACATTCAGTACTTC. It yields the protein CASSPTRSYSGSVAKNIQYF.

The chain is built from TRBV29-1 and TRBJ1-1, with D perhaps matching TRBD1 (6 bases). This CDR3 is built from 16 residues. V was pared by 2 bases and J by 0 bases, with 16 bases between. Germline values: CDR1 SQVTM, CDR2 ANQGSEA. The CDR3: CSVEPQGSLMNTEAFF. CDR3 coding DNA: TGCAGCGTTGAACCACAGGGAAGTCTTATGAACACTGAAGCTTTCTTT.

The V and J genes are TRBV11-2 and TRBJ2-7, with a possible D match to TRBD1 (6 bases). This CDR3 has 13 amino acids. Germline assignment: CDR1 SGHAT and CDR2 FQNNGV. V was pared by 2 bases and J by 5 bases, with 10 bases between. The CDR3 nucleotides are TGTGCCAGCAGCTTAACCAGGGGTCACGAGCAGTACGTC. Protein: CASSLTRGHEQYV.

This clone occurred a few times. The chain employs TRBV30 and TRBJ1-1; D gene unclear. The CDR3 has 11 residues. V was shortened by 2 bases and J by 3 bases, with 4 bases between the two germline ends. Germline CDR1 and CDR2: GTSNPN and SVGIG (reference sequence). The CDR3 loop is CAWSSYTEAFF. DNA for the CDR3: TGTGCCTGGAGTTCGTACACTGAAGCTTTCTTT.

This clone was counted only a few times. The chain uses TRBV7-3 and TRBJ2-7; 9 bases line up with TRBD1. J was trimmed by 6 bases and V by 4 bases; bases with no gene match: 7. This CDR3 contains 14 residues. Germline V gene data show CDR1 as SGHTA and CDR2 as FQGTGA. Written as DNA, the CDR3 is TGTGCCAGCAGCTCTGACAGGGGGACGGGCGAGCAGTACTTC. The encoded protein is CASSSDRGTGEQYF. Supplemented by reference TRBV7-3 and TRBJ2-7, the full variable domain reads GAGVSQTPSNKVTEKGKYVELRCDPISGHTALYWYRQSLGQGPEFLIYFQGTGAADDSGLPNDRFFAVRPEGSVSTLKIQRTERGDSAVYLCASSSDRGTGEQYFGPGTRLTVT.

In this sample, this clone turned up once. The J gene is TRBJ1-5, the V gene TRBV2; 7 bases are a match to TRBD1. The CDR3 contains 14 residues. Per the germline V gene, CDR1 is SNHLY and CDR2 is FYNNEI. With V trimmed by 4 bases and J by 5 bases, 5 bases remained unmatched. The CDR3 reads CASSADRVHQPQHF. The CDR3 DNA is TGTGCCAGCAGTGCCGACAGGGTGCATCAGCCCCAGCATTTT.

Only a few counts were recorded for this clone. This sequence joins TRBV5-1 and TRBJ2-7; 12 bases agree with TRBD1. The V gene's germline CDR1 is SGHRS and CDR2 YFSETQ. The length of the CDR3 is 17 residues. After removal of 2 bases from V and 6 bases from J, the junction contained 12 bases not matched to a gene. As DNA, the CDR3 is TGCGCCAGCAGCTTTTCTCTTACCGGGACAGGGGGCGGCGAGCAGTACTTC. It is translated as CASSFSLTGTGGGEQYF.

The chain employs TRBV6-5 and TRBJ2-7, with a tentative D call TRBD2 (5 bases). The V gene's germline CDR1 is MNHEY and CDR2 SVGAGI. The V gene lost 4 bases and the J gene lost 2 bases, with 18 bases spanning the gap. The length of the CDR3 is 16 residues. The CDR3 sequence: CASSSTSSGRAYEQYV. The CDR3 DNA is TGTGCCAGCAGTTCAACTAGTTCCGGTCGGGCCTACGAGCAGTACGTC.

The chain recombines TRBV6-6 with TRBJ2-7; 8 nucleotides match TRBD1. CDR3 length: 14 residues. Germline CDR1 is MNHNY and CDR2 is SVGAGI (reference sequence). V lost 2 bases to trimming and J lost 3 bases; unmatched junction nucleotides: 3. The CDR3 here is CASSYRTGLYEQYF. For the CDR3, the DNA is TGTGCCAGCAGTTACCGGACAGGGCTCTACGAGCAGTACTTC.

The rearrangement joins TRBV18 to TRBJ2-2; 7 bases align to TRBD1. Per germline, CDR1 KGHSH and CDR2 LQKENI. Trimming at V came to 3 bases and at J to 3 bases, leaving 16 bases not matched to a gene. This CDR3 region has 19 residues. The chain's CDR3 is CASSPLQGTAVDYTGELFF. The CDR3 DNA is TGTGCCAGCTCACCGTTACAGGGGACGGCCGTAGATTACACCGGGGAGCTGTTTTTT.

The genes are TRBV5-1 and TRBJ2-5; TRBD2 matches 8 bases. The CDR3 has 14 residues. V trimming: 0 bases; J trimming: 3 bases; junction bases outside the gene matches: 1. Per germline, CDR1 SGHRS and CDR2 YFSETQ. The CDR3 nucleotides are TGCGCCAGCAGCTTGGGAGCGGGAGAAGAGACCCAGTACTTC. Encoded protein: CASSLGAGEETQYF.

On this clone itself: The same CDR3 arises from other DNA sequences in this sample as well. The rearrangement uses TRBV29-1 and TRBJ1-5, with no clear D. The germline V and J ends were trimmed by 4 bases and 1 base, with 5 bases remaining between them. CDR1 is SQVTM and CDR2 is ANQGSEA in the germline V gene. There are 12 residues in the CDR3. The CDR3: CSVGASNQPQHF. DNA of the CDR3: TGCAGCGTTGGGGCCAGCAATCAGCCCCAGCATTTT.